The next 5 T cell receptor beta chains were all read from a single sample in a study of neoadjuvant anti-PD-1 for oral cavity cancer. Sequencing used immunoSEQ multiplex PCR; TCRdb keeps in-frame clones, though not all of them. The table includes around 16,000 clones, more than 70% detected once. The sequencing used PBMCs, collected before nivolumab (anti-PD-1) treatment. The receptors were sampled from a person aged 35-79 years with oral cavity squamous cell carcinoma.

The chain recombines TRBV10-3 with TRBJ1-2; the D gene is possibly TRBD1 (6 bases). Germline V lookup: CDR1 ENHRY, CDR2 SYGVKD. Trimming left V 5 bases short and J 2 bases short, with 9 bases between. CDR3 length equals 13 residues. The CDR3 loop reads CAISRTANYGYTF. In DNA form, the CDR3 reads TGTGCCATCAGTAGGACAGCGAACTATGGCTACACCTTC.

This rearrangement joins TRBV7-2 to TRBJ2-7; D is unresolved. The CDR3 is made up of 12 amino acids. From germline, CDR1 is SGHTA and CDR2 FQGNSA. The V end was cut by 6 bases, the J end by 1 base, with 7 bases between. In nucleotides, the CDR3 is TGTGCCAGCAGTCTTTTTTCCTACGAGCAGTACTTC. Amino acids: CASSLFSYEQYF. Supplemented by reference TRBV7-2 and TRBJ2-7, the full variable domain reads GAGVSQSPSNKVTEKGKDVELRCDPISGHTALYWYRQSLGQGLEFLIYFQGNSAPDKSGLPSDRFSAERTGGSVSTLTIQRTQQEDSAVYLCASSLFSYEQYFGPGTRLTVT.

The chain uses TRBV7-9 and TRBJ2-7, with TRBD2 matching over 11 bases. V trimming: 6 bases; J trimming: 5 bases; junction bases outside the gene matches: 18. CDR1 is SEHNR and CDR2 is FQNEAQ in the germline V gene (reference sequence). The CDR3 is made up of 18 amino acids. The CDR3 loop reads CASREQGFGTSGKDEQYF. CDR3 nucleotide sequence: TGTGCCAGCAGAGAACAGGGATTTGGGACTAGCGGTAAAGACGAGCAGTACTTC.

This chain joins TRBV27 and TRBJ1-5; the D gene is possibly TRBD1 (5 bases). Between the trimmed V and J ends, which lost 1 base and 1 base, there was a span of 14 bases. CDR3 length: 17 residues. Per the germline V gene, CDR1 is MNHEY and CDR2 is SMNVEV (reference sequence). The CDR3 loop is CASSLFPQSGSNQPQHF. For the CDR3, the DNA is TGTGCCAGCAGTTTATTTCCCCAGTCAGGGAGCAATCAGCCCCAGCATTTT.

This clone has just a few counts. V gene TRBV5-1 combines with J gene TRBJ1-1; D not resolved. CDR3 length: 15 residues. V lost 3 bases and J 5 bases, leaving 17 bases between the germline ends. In germline, CDR1 is SGHRS, CDR2 YFSETQ. CDR3 residues: CASSYGGLGNTEAFF. The CDR3 DNA is TGCGCCAGCAGCTACGGTGGATTGGGGAATACTGAAGCTTTCTTT.